These T cell receptor beta chains were read from a single sample in a study of T cell changes during pregnancy in multiple sclerosis. Profiling relied on immunoSEQ multiplex PCR, and the TCRdb table lists in-frame clones only, not all of them. The sample has under 55,000 clones, about 93% seen once. The sequencing used CD4+ T cells from peripheral blood mononuclear cells, collected after pregnancy. The receptors originated from a female donor in good health, enrolled as a control in a pregnancy study. Each CDR3 is given with its conserved first and last residue. The D gene is left open where the match is weak. Only part of the rows carry a size: once, few, many, or a class if the clone is expanded.

TRBD2 once TRBJ2-3 TRBV4-2 CASSQEGGLGADTQYF TGTGCCAGCAGCCAAGAAGGGGGACTAGGGGCAGATACGCAGTATTTT
NA NA TRBJ1-2 TRBV6-5 CASSYSNGEYGYTF TGTGCCAGCAGTTACTCGAACGGGGAATATGGCTACACCTTC
TRBD2 NA TRBJ2-1 TRBV5-1 CASSLELGLAGGNEQFF TGCGCCAGCAGCTTGGAGTTGGGACTAGCGGGAGGTAATGAGCAGTTCTTC
TRBD2 NA TRBJ2-1 TRBV7-2 CASSRLAGGRDEQFF TGTGCCAGCAGCCGACTAGCGGGAGGGCGGGATGAGCAGTTCTTC
TRBD1 NA TRBJ1-2 TRBV30 CALLQGNYGYTF TGTGCCTTACTACAGGGGAACTATGGCTACACCTTC
NA NA TRBJ2-1 TRBV11-3 CASSLTGGIFNEQFF TGTGCCAGCAGCTTAACAGGCGGGATATTCAATGAGCAGTTCTTC
TRBD2 NA TRBJ2-7 TRBV4-1 CASSQFEREEQYF TGCGCCAGCAGCCAATTCGAGCGGGAGGAGCAGTACTTC
NA once TRBJ1-1 TRBV6-5 CASSTPSGENTEAFF TGTGCCAGCAGTACACCCTCGGGGGAGAACACTGAAGCTTTCTTT
NA NA TRBJ1-1 TRBV11-2 CASSLEAGGNTEAFF TGTGCCAGCAGCTTAGAAGCGGGGGGCAACACTGAAGCTTTCTTT
NA once TRBJ1-4 TRBV27 CASSQGLTNEKLFF TGTGCCAGCAGTCAGGGGTTAACTAATGAAAAACTGTTTTTT
NA NA TRBJ2-5 TRBV2 CASSGDLKETQYF TGTGCCAGCAGTGGGGACTTGAAAGAGACCCAGTACTTC
TRBD1 NA TRBJ2-7 TRBV29-1 CSVGGQGRIYEQYF TGCAGCGTGGGGGGACAGGGCAGAATCTACGAGCAGTACTTC
TRBD2 NA TRBJ2-4 TRBV27 CASSPSYGGTSGGKNIQYF TGTGCCAGCAGTCCTTCTTACGGGGGGACTTCGGGAGGCAAAAACATTCAGTACTTC
NA NA TRBJ1-4 TRBV7-9 CASSLVGAGVATNEKLFF TGTGCCAGCAGCTTAGTCGGGGCAGGGGTTGCAACTAATGAAAAACTGTTTTTT
TRBD2 NA TRBJ2-1 TRBV19 CASSASSGRAGEQFF TGTGCCAGTAGTGCCTCTAGCGGGAGGGCCGGAGAGCAGTTCTTC
TRBD1 NA TRBJ2-7 TRBV13 CASSSWTGGTYEQYF TGTGCCAGCAGCTCGTGGACAGGGGGAACCTACGAGCAGTACTTC
NA NA TRBJ1-3 TRBV28 CASSPPRGSSSGNTIYF TGTGCCAGCAGTCCCCCAAGGGGGTCTTCCTCTGGAAACACCATATATTTT
TRBD2 NA TRBJ2-7 TRBV19 CATRLAESYEQYF TGTGCCACAAGACTAGCGGAGTCCTACGAGCAGTACTTC
NA NA TRBJ1-1 TRBV2 CARRFRDTEAFF TGTGCCAGGCGGTTTCGGGACACTGAAGCTTTCTTT
TRBD1 NA TRBJ1-3 TRBV14 CASSQTGTDLNTIYF TGTGCCAGCAGCCAAACCGGGACAGACCTAAACACCATATATTTT
NA NA TRBJ1-2 TRBV15 CATSRDRGSNYGYTF TGTGCCACCAGCAGAGACAGGGGTTCTAACTATGGCTACACCTTC
NA NA TRBJ1-5 TRBV2 CASMAQEGQPQHF TGTGCCAGCATGGCGCAGGAGGGTCAGCCCCAGCATTTT
TRBD1 NA TRBJ2-5 TRBV5-1 CASSHGQGTTQETQYF TGCGCCAGCAGCCACGGACAGGGGACAACTCAAGAGACCCAGTACTTC
NA NA TRBJ1-5 TRBV15 CATSRDQGYGNQPQHF TGTGCCACCAGCAGGGACCAGGGTTACGGCAATCAGCCCCAGCATTTT
NA once TRBJ1-1 TRBV6-6 CASSLTGRGAFF TGTGCCAGCAGTCTCACAGGGAGAGGAGCTTTCTTT
NA NA TRBJ1-1 TRBV6-5 CASSYQGEAFF TGTGCCAGCAGTTACCAGGGTGAAGCTTTCTTT
NA NA TRBJ1-5 TRBV15 CATSRDMRVGGNQPQHF TGTGCCACCAGCAGAGATATGCGGGTTGGGGGCAATCAGCCCCAGCATTTT